A single T cell receptor beta chain is shown here with its context. Its antigen remains undetermined. Base-call qualities are not available, and no considerably larger clone is one nucleotide away. Enrolling through a virtual design, the prospective study's participants ranged in age from roughly 18 to 89 years and lived across 20 to 25 United States geographic areas. In the prospective study, cohorts were assigned on the basis of participant-reported clinical history obtained from a screening survey and a study questionnaire. Exposed participants were defined as having been in contact with someone with a PCR-confirmed or clinician-diagnosed COVID-19 case within 2 weeks of study entry. In the prospective study, mobile phlebotomists collected whole blood, serum and a nasopharyngeal or oropharyngeal swab from each participant. Additional blood draws and questionnaires over an approximately 2-month period could optionally be provided by prospective study participants. Before DNA extraction, blood samples from the prospective study were shipped at room temperature or frozen.

The immunoSEQ Assay, a bias-controlled multiplex PCR, was used to amplify TCRbeta CDR3 regions from genomic DNA. For the original study's pipeline: The number of nucleated cells in each sample was estimated by amplification of reference gene primers within the assay. To quantify the absolute abundance of each unique TCRbeta CDR3 rearrangement, sequence reads were collapsed and filtered. For each sample, productive Simpson clonality was calculated as the square root of Simpson's diversity index across productive rearrangements. Here the immuneACCESS table is served through TCRdb, limited to in-frame sequences with V and J called. Missing clones are a known gap in these copies; in checked studies unresolved V genes cover under half, and the rest lacks a known reason. V, J and clone size were drawn from that table, and D and trimming were deduced from the DNA. The table for this sample lists 250,000 or so clones; 80% to 90% of them were counted only once. The top ten clonotypes cover 3.7% of the sample.

The germline V gene specifies KGHSH as CDR1 and LQKENI as CDR2. The CDR3 numbers 18 residues from cysteine through phenylalanine. Of the read, only the CDR3 DNA is kept; its 54 bases are in frame from base 1. Unmatched junction bases come to 15, with V trimmed by 3 bases and J by 4 bases. These data belong to a study of blood T cell repertoires in COVID-19 (dated by TCRdb to 2020 to 2021). The study in broad terms: Samples covering the acute and convalescent phases of COVID-19 were provided by collaborators in the United States, Italy and Spain. The samples were drawn from the first 160 participants of the ongoing ImmuneRACE study and from 1,254 subjects provided by 6 global collaborators. The repertoires were released in a freely available public database meant as a resource for research on the immune response to SARS-CoV-2. Subjects who had been exposed to COVID-19, were actively infected with it, or had recovered from it provided the deeply sampled blood TCRbeta repertoires that made up the dataset. The material from the prospective study consisted of cDNA or gDNA derived from T cells, B-cell-depleted T cells, or PBMCs. The sample metadata nearly always contained a de-identified subject ID, COVID-19 status, age in years and sex. HLA class I and class II types, where available, came from metadata supplied by the sample provider rather than from assay-based typing. Results the study describes overall, beyond this receptor: Clinical and demographic metadata were provided uncurated, with the amount varying by source and participant.

The chain is made from TRBV18 and TRBJ2-1; 7 middle bases align to TRBD2. Sequencing used PBMCs or T cells enriched from blood (not recorded which). This TCR was sampled from a woman aged 25 to 45 who had been exposed to COVID-19. The CDR3 sequence is CASSPRTPLGRGYNEQFF. The bases are TGTGCCAGCTCACCTCGGACCCCTTTGGGGAGGGGTTACAATGAGCAGTTCTTC. Here the CDR3 is joined to the reference TRBV18 and TRBJ2-1 genes, and the full variable domain is: NAGVMQNPRHLVRRRGQEARLRCSPMKGHSHVYWYRQLPEEGLKFMVYLQKENIIDESGMPKERFSAEFPKEGPSILRIQQVVRGDSAAYFCASSPRTPLGRGYNEQFFGPGTRLTVL.